These 25 T cell receptor beta chains came from one sample sequenced in a study of cytomegalovirus exposure and HLA in healthy donors. Primers: 60 Vbeta forward and 13 Jbeta reverse. TCRdb keeps only in-frame clones here, not all; method: immunoSEQ multiplex PCR. The table has around 190,000 clones, roughly 90% seen once. The source material was PBMCs. The receptors shown here come from a woman in her 30s in good health and CMV-seronegative.

The chain combines TRBV19 with TRBJ2-2; the match to TRBD2 covers 12 bases. J was trimmed by 7 bases and V by 6 bases; bases with no gene match: 6. This CDR3 is built from 15 residues. Germline CDR1 is LNHDA and CDR2 is SQIVND (reference sequence). The CDR3 DNA reads TGTGCCAGTAGCAGGACTAGCGGGATTAACGGGGAGCTGTTTTTT. Its protein product is CASSRTSGINGELFF.

This clone was detected once. The J gene is TRBJ2-2, the V gene TRBV27; TRBD1 agrees at 8 bases. The CDR3 length is 15 residues. Germline CDR1 MNHEY, CDR2 SMNVEV (reference sequence). J was trimmed by 6 bases and V by 5 bases; bases with no gene match: 8. In DNA form, the CDR3 reads TGTGCCAGCAGTGGCAGGACAGGGAGGCCCGGGGAGCTGTTTTTT. This codes for CASSGRTGRPGELFF.

This clone was found once. The genes are TRBV19 and TRBJ2-1; possible D gene TRBD2, 5 bases. Germline V gene lookup returns CDR1 LNHDA and CDR2 SQIVND (reference sequence). V shed 3 bases and J shed 9 bases, with 18 bases lying between them. The CDR3 has 15 residues. As DNA, the CDR3 is TGTGCCAGTAGTATGCCCAGGACTCGTCTCGGTGAGCAGTTCTTC. Protein product: CASSMPRTRLGEQFF.

The gene calls are TRBV18 and TRBJ1-5, with D unclear. Germline CDR1 is KGHSH and CDR2 is LQKENI. The CDR3 covers 13 residues. The V and J ends lost 4 bases and 2 bases respectively, with 6 bases between them. Written as DNA, the CDR3 is TGTGCCAGCTCACGTGAGGGCAATCAGCCCCAGCATTTT. The encoded protein is CASSREGNQPQHF. The variable domain in full, completed from reference TRBV18 and TRBJ1-5, reads NAGVMQNPRHLVRRRGQEARLRCSPMKGHSHVYWYRQLPEEGLKFMVYLQKENIIDESGMPKERFSAEFPKEGPSILRIQQVVRGDSAAYFCASSREGNQPQHFGDGTRLSIL.

This clone appeared a few times. The rearrangement links TRBV7-6 to TRBJ1-4; weak D call: TRBD1 (6 bases). CDR1 SGHVS and CDR2 FNYEAQ come from the germline V gene. Trimming left V 8 bases short and J 8 bases short, with 15 bases between. This CDR3 spans 13 amino acids. CDR3 loop: CASAWGQGEKLFF. CDR3 DNA sequence: TGTGCCAGCGCTTGGGGGCAGGGGGAAAAACTGTTTTTT.

This rearrangement joins TRBV28 to TRBJ1-1; no definite D call. The length of the CDR3 is 15 residues. CDR1 is MDHEN, CDR2 SYDVKM, per germline. Trimming took off 5 bases at V and 4 bases at J, with 17 bases between the two ends. The chain's CDR3 is CASSPRGGWATEAFF. In nucleotides, the CDR3 is TGTGCCAGCAGTCCCCGTGGAGGATGGGCCACTGAAGCTTTCTTT.

V is TRBV11-2 and J is TRBJ1-4, with TRBD1 as a possible D gene (5 bases). Germline V gene sequence: CDR1 SGHAT, CDR2 FQNNGV. V shed 4 bases and J shed 0 bases, with 9 bases lying between them. The CDR3 length is 15 residues. CDR3 sequence (DNA): TGTGCCAGCAGCTCGCGGGGGGCAACTAATGAAAAACTGTTTTTT. Protein sequence: CASSSRGATNEKLFF.

The CDR3 loop is CASSSTRLWRGAVHEQFF. CDR3 coding DNA: TGTGCCAGCAGTTCTACCCGCTTATGGCGGGGGGCAGTCCATGAGCAGTTCTTC. The chain carries TRBV28 and TRBJ2-1, with 8 nucleotides matching TRBD2. The CDR3 covers 18 residues. Germline V CDR1 and CDR2: MDHEN, SYDVKM. Trimming cost V 4 bases and J 8 bases; bases outside gene matches: 19.

The J gene is TRBJ2-3, the V gene TRBV11-2, with 12 bases aligning to TRBD2. CDR1 and CDR2 from the germline V gene are SGHAT and FQNNGV. This CDR3 spans 16 amino acids. V lost 1 base, J lost 1 base, and 0 bases stayed unmatched. Here the CDR3 DNA reads TGTGCCAGCAGCTTAGGGACTAGCGGGGGCACAGATACGCAGTATTTT. It is translated as CASSLGTSGGTDTQYF.

The chain has TRBV19 and TRBJ2-1; 8 bases map to TRBD2. The CDR3 consists of 15 residues. Trimming cost V 2 bases and J 1 base; bases outside gene matches: 1. From germline, CDR1 is LNHDA and CDR2 SQIVND (reference sequence). This CDR3 reads CASSIQRGSYNEQFF. CDR3 DNA sequence: TGTGCCAGTAGTATACAGCGGGGGTCCTACAATGAGCAGTTCTTC.

The chain is built from TRBV5-1 and TRBJ2-5, with TRBD2 identical over 8 bases. Germline trimming cut 4 bases from V and 3 bases from J; bases unmatched to any gene: 2. Germline V gene sequence: CDR1 SGHRS, CDR2 YFSETQ. The CDR3 loop spans 13 amino acids. CDR3 amino acids: CASSPGLEETQYF. For the CDR3, the DNA is TGCGCCAGCAGCCCGGGACTAGAAGAGACCCAGTACTTC.

This sequence joins TRBV28 and TRBJ1-1; D perhaps matches TRBD1 (5 bases). Trimming removed 4 bases at V and 6 bases at J, with 18 bases between. CDR3 length: 15 amino acids. CDR1 and CDR2 (germline): MDHEN, SYDVKM. CDR3 in amino acids: CASSSRAGWLSEAFF. The CDR3 nucleotides are TGTGCCAGCAGTTCTCGGGCAGGGTGGTTGTCTGAAGCTTTCTTT.

The V and J genes are TRBV10-2 and TRBJ1-2; D is unresolved. V was cut by 3 bases and J by 8 bases, with 10 bases left in between. The CDR3 covers 12 residues. Germline V gives CDR1 WSHSY, CDR2 SAAADI. CDR3 residues: CASSEISWGYTF. CDR3 nucleotides: TGCGCCAGCAGTGAAATAAGCTGGGGCTACACCTTC.

The V call is TRBV5-4, the J call TRBJ2-1; no reliable D call. V was shortened by 4 bases and J by 0 bases, with 5 bases between the two germline ends. CDR1 and CDR2 from the germline V gene are SGHNT and YYREEE (reference sequence). CDR3 length: 13 amino acids. The CDR3: CASSQSSYNEQFF. CDR3 coding DNA: TGTGCCAGCAGCCAGTCCTCCTACAATGAGCAGTTCTTC.

This clone appeared a few times. The chain combines TRBV28 with TRBJ1-2, with a weak D call TRBD1 (5 bases). The ends were cut back, 8 bases at V and 3 bases at J, with 22 bases in the middle. Germline CDR1 is MDHEN and CDR2 is SYDVKM. CDR3 length equals 16 residues. The CDR3 DNA is TGTGCCAGCTCCAACGTATTACAGGCCTTGGACTATGGCTACACCTTC. Amino acids: CASSNVLQALDYGYTF.

As to this clone: At the DNA level, this CDR3 is encoded by other sequences in the same sample as well. CDR3 DNA: TGTGCCAGCAGTTCTAGCGATACGCAGTATTTT. Residues: CASSSSDTQYF. V is TRBV28 and J is TRBJ2-3; perhaps TRBD2 as D (5 bases). The CDR3 length is 11 residues. V dropped 4 bases and J dropped 6 bases, with 5 bases sitting between them. The germline V gene encodes CDR1 MDHEN and CDR2 SYDVKM.

The CDR3 reads CASSLMTGGTLNEQFF. The CDR3 DNA follows: TGTGCCAGCAGCTTGATGACAGGGGGAACATTGAATGAGCAGTTCTTC. This chain uses TRBV7-8 with TRBJ2-1, with 9 bases aligning to TRBD1. This CDR3 has 16 residues. Germline V CDR1 and CDR2: SGHVS, FQNEAQ. Trimming took 3 bases from V and 7 from J; bases not matched to a gene: 10.

Comment on this clone: At one of its ends the junction is not consistent with the germline gene, which may arise from a read error. This CDR3 is CASSQSRPDQEAQYF. The CDR3 nucleotides are TGCGCCAGCAGCCAATCGAGACCAGATCAAGAGGCCCAGTACTTC. This chain links TRBV4-1 with TRBJ2-5; D is undetermined. The CDR3 contains 15 residues. The germline V gene has CDR1 MGHRA and CDR2 YSYEKL.

The genes are TRBV30 and TRBJ2-1; 9 bases are a match to TRBD1. J was trimmed by 8 bases and V by 3 bases; bases with no gene match: 11. Germline loops: CDR1 GTSNPN, CDR2 SVGIG (reference sequence). CDR3 length equals 15 residues. CDR3 coding DNA: TGTGCCTGGAGGGACGGGAGACAGGGGGTTGATGAGCAGTTCTTC. Residues: CAWRDGRQGVDEQFF. Full variable domain (outside the CDR3, taken from reference TRBV30 and TRBJ2-1): SQTIHQWPATLVQPVGSPLSLECTVEGTSNPNLYWYRQAAGRGLQLLFYSVGIGQISSEVPQNLSASRPQDRQFILSSKKLLLSDSGFYLCAWRDGRQGVDEQFFGPGTRLTVL.

The CDR3 sequence: CASSRGLWAFF. CDR3 coding DNA: TGTGCCAGCAGCAGGGGACTGTGGGCTTTCTTT. The chain has TRBV7-9 and TRBJ1-1, with a tentative D call TRBD1 (5 bases). Germline V gene sequence: CDR1 SEHNR, CDR2 FQNEAQ (reference sequence). V lost 5 bases, J lost 11 bases, and 12 bases lay in between. CDR3 size: 11 residues. Full variable domain (outside the CDR3, taken from reference TRBV7-9 and TRBJ1-1): DTGVSQNPRHKITKRGQNVTFRCDPISEHNRLYWYRQTLGQGPEFLTYFQNEAQLEKSRLLSDRFSAERPKGSFSTLEIQRTEQGDSAMYLCASSRGLWAFFGQGTRLTVV.

This chain uses TRBV9 with TRBJ1-4; 7 bases match TRBD1. The germline CDR1 and CDR2 sequences are SGDLS and YYNGEE. J was trimmed by 5 bases and V by 3 bases; bases with no gene match: 4. The CDR3 has 14 amino acids. Here the CDR3 DNA reads TGTGCCAGCAGCGCCGGACAGGCAAATGAAAAACTGTTTTTT. Translation: CASSAGQANEKLFF.

The chain couples TRBV27 to TRBJ2-2; TRBD2 might be the D (5 bases). V was shortened by 2 bases and J by 4 bases, with 14 bases between the two germline ends. The CDR3 has 16 residues. Germline CDR1 and CDR2: MNHEY and SMNVEV (reference sequence). In DNA, the CDR3 is TGTGCCAGCAGTTTAGAGGGAAGACTTAGCACCGGGGAGCTGTTTTTT. Protein: CASSLEGRLSTGELFF.

The V call is TRBV27, the J call TRBJ1-3; D possibly corresponds to TRBD1 (5 bases). This CDR3 is 18 amino acids long. CDR1 and CDR2 from the germline V gene are MNHEY and SMNVEV (reference sequence). The V end lost 8 bases, the J end lost 0 bases, and 23 bases lay between the germline ends. The CDR3 nucleotides are TGTGCCAGCCTGAGCCTTTCTGACAGTTCCTACTCTGGAAACACCATATATTTT. The encoded protein is CASLSLSDSSYSGNTIYF.

This clone has more than one count but fewer than ten. The chain joins TRBV29-1 to TRBJ2-5; 11 nucleotides line up with TRBD2. In germline, CDR1 is SQVTM, CDR2 ANQGSEA. CDR3 size: 15 residues. The trim removed 6 bases at V and 2 bases at J, leaving 8 bases unmatched. DNA of the CDR3: TGCAGCGTCTCAACTAGCGGGAGTTGGCAAGAGACCCAGTACTTC. Amino acids: CSVSTSGSWQETQYF. Full variable domain (missing parts from reference TRBV29-1 and TRBJ2-5): SAVISQKPSRDICQRGTSLTIQCQVDSQVTMMFWYRQQPGQSLTLIATANQGSEATYESGFVIDKFPISRPNLTFSTLTVSNMSPEDSSIYLCSVSTSGSWQETQYFGPGTRLLVL.

J is TRBJ1-6 and V is TRBV30, with TRBD1 as a possible D gene (6 bases). The CDR3 contains 13 residues. Deletions cut 5 bases from V and 5 bases from J, with 10 bases between. CDR1 is GTSNPN and CDR2 is SVGIG in the germline V gene (reference sequence). The CDR3 region has the DNA TGTGCCTGGGCGCAGGGGAATAATTCACCCCTCCACTTT. Protein: CAWAQGNNSPLHF.